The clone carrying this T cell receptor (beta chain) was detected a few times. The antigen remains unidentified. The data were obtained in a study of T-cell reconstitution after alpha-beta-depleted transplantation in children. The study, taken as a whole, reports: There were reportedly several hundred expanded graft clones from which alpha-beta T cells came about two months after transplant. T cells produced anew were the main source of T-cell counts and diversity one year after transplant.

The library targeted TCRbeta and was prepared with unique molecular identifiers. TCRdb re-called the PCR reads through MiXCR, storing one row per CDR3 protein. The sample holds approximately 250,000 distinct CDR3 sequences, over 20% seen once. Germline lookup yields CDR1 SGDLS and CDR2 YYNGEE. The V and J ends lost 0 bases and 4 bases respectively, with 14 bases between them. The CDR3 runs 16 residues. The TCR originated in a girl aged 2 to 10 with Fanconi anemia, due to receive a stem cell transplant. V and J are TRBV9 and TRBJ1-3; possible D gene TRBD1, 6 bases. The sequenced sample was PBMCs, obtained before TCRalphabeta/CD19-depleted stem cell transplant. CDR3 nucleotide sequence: TGTGCCAGCAGCGTAGAACCACAGGACAGCGGAAACACCATATATTTT. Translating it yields CASSVEPQDSGNTIYF.